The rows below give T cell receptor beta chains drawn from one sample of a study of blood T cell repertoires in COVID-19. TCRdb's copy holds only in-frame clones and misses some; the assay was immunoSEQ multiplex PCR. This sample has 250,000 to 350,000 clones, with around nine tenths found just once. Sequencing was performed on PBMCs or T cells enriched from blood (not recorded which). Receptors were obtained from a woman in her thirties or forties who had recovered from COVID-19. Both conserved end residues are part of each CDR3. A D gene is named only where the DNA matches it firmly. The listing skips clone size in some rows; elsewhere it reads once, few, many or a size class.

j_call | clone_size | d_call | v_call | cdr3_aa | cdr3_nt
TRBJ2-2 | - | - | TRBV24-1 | CATSSGQRNTGELFF | TGTGCCACCAGCTCGGGTCAGAGGAACACCGGGGAGCTGTTTTTT
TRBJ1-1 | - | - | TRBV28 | CASSLGGLGTEAFF | TGTGCCAGCAGCTTAGGGGGGTTGGGCACTGAAGCTTTCTTT
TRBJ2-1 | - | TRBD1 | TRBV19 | CASSFRQGAYEQFF | TGTGCCAGTAGTTTTCGACAGGGGGCATATGAGCAGTTCTTC
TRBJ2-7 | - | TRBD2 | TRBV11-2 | CASSLVSTTRGLGTYEQYF | TGTGCCAGCAGCTTAGTGTCCACGACGCGGGGGTTGGGTACCTACGAGCAGTACTTC
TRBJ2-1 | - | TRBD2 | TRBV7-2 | CASSGSNNNEQFF | TGTGCCTCTAGCGGGAGTAACAACAATGAGCAGTTCTTC
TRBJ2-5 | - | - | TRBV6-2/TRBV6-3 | CASSYSAGRETQYF | TGTGCCAGCAGTTACTCTGCAGGCCGTGAGACCCAGTACTTC
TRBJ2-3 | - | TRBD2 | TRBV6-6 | CASSYSIAAGADTQYF | TGTGCCAGCAGTTACTCGATAGCGGCGGGGGCAGATACGCAGTATTTT
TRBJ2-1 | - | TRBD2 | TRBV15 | CATSRGVTSGIYNEQFF | TGTGCCACCAGCAGAGGAGTGACTAGCGGGATCTACAATGAGCAGTTCTTC
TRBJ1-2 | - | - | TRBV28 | CASSFAGTGYTF | TGTGCCAGCAGTTTCGCGGGCACTGGCTACACCTTC
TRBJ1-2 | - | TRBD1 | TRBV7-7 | CASSLADRGFGGYTF | TGTGCTAGCAGCTTAGCGGACAGGGGGTTCGGTGGCTACACCTTC
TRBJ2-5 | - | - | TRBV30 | CAWSVLSLKETQYF | TGTGCCTGGAGTGTACTTTCCTTAAAAGAGACCCAGTACTTC
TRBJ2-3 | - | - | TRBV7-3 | CASSLSGGLGTDTQYF | TGTGCCAGCAGCTTAAGTGGCGGATTGGGCACAGATACGCAGTATTTT
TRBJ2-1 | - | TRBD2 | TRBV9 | CASSSGSSYNEQFF | TGTGCCAGCAGTAGCGGGAGCTCCTACAATGAGCAGTTCTTC
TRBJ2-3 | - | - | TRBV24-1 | CATSDPGRGTDTQYF | TGTGCCACCAGTGATCCCGGGAGAGGCACAGATACGCAGTATTTT
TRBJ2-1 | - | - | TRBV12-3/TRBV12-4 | CASSLSRNEQFF | TGTGCCAGCAGTTTGTCTAGGAATGAGCAGTTCTTC
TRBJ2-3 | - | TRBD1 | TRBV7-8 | CASSPPGQGTDTQYF | TGTGCCAGCAGCCCGCCGGGACAGGGAACAGATACGCAGTATTTT
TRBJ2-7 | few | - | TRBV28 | CASTTVEEPYEQYF | TGTGCCAGCACCACCGTGGAGGAACCCTACGAGCAGTACTTC
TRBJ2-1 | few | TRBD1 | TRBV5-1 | CASSLEQGAIEQFF | TGCGCCAGCAGCTTGGAGCAGGGGGCGATTGAGCAGTTCTTC
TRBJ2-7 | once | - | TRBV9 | CASSVDFRGEQYF | TGTGCCAGCAGCGTAGACTTTAGAGGCGAGCAGTACTTC
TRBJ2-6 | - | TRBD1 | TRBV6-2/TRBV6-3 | CASSYTGTGIPRSGANVLTF | TGTGCCAGCAGTTATACCGGGACAGGGATCCCAAGGTCTGGGGCCAACGTCCTGACTTTC
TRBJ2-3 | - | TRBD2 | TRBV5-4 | CASSLSGGPTDTQYF | TGTGCCAGCAGCTTGTCGGGGGGGCCTACAGATACGCAGTATTTT
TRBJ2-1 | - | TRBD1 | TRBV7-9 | CASSFSDRAPTYNEQFF | TGTGCCAGCAGCTTTTCTGACAGGGCGCCGACCTACAATGAGCAGTTCTTC
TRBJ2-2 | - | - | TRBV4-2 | CASSQYSGQPTGELFF | TGTGCCAGCAGCCAGTACTCGGGACAACCCACCGGGGAGCTGTTTTTT
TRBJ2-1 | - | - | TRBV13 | CASSLGDSYNEQFF | TGTGCCAGCAGCTTAGGTGACAGTTACAATGAGCAGTTCTTC
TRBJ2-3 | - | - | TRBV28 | CASSPAFEQGRSRDTQYF | TGTGCCAGCAGCCCCGCGTTTGAGCAGGGCCGCTCGAGGGATACGCAGTATTTT
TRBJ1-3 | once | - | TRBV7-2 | CASSPHSSGNTIYF | TGTGCCAGCAGCCCTCACTCCTCTGGAAACACCATATATTTT
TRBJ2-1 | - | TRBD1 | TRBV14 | CASSQDRGRNNEQFF | TGTGCCAGCAGCCAGGATAGGGGGCGGAACAATGAGCAGTTCTTC
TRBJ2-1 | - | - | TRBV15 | CATSKNQRGDEQFF | TGTGCCACCAGCAAAAACCAAAGGGGCGATGAGCAGTTCTTC
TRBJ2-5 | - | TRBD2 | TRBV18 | CASSPGLAEETQYF | TGTGCCAGCTCACCGGGACTAGCGGAAGAGACCCAGTACTTC
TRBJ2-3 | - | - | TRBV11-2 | CASSSQVPISQYF | TGTGCCAGCAGCTCCCAGGTTCCTATCTCGCAGTATTTT
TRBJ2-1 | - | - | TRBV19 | CASSRLSGTSNEQFF | TGTGCCAGTAGTAGGCTGAGCGGTACGAGCAATGAGCAGTTCTTC
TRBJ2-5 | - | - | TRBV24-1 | CATSDPLGGGQETQYF | TGTGCCACCAGTGATCCTCTCGGCGGTGGCCAAGAGACCCAGTACTTC
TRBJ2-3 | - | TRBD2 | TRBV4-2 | CASSQGVSGKRDTQYF | TGTGCCAGCAGTCAAGGGGTTAGCGGGAAGCGGGATACGCAGTATTTT
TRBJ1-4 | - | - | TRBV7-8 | CASSLRGKLFF | TGTGCCAGCAGCTTAAGAGGGAAGCTGTTTTTT
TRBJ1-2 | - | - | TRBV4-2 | CASSQGTQGMGYGYTF | TGTGCCAGCAGCCAGGGGACACAGGGAATGGGCTATGGCTACACCTTC
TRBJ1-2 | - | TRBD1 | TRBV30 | CAWSPGWTGNSGYTF | TGTGCCTGGAGCCCAGGTTGGACAGGGAACTCTGGCTACACCTTC
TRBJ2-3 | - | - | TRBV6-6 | CASSYDARRTDTQYF | TGTGCCAGCAGTTACGACGCGAGGAGAACAGATACGCAGTATTTT
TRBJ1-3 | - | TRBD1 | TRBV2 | CASRTGDRAMSSGNTIYF | TGTGCCAGCCGTACCGGGGACAGGGCGATGAGCTCTGGAAACACCATATATTTT
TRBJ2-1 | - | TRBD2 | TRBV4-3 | CASSREGPGISYNEQFF | TGCGCCAGCAGCCGGGAGGGACCCGGGATTTCCTACAATGAGCAGTTCTTC
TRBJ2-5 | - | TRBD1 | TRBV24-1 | CATGYRGPSARETQYF | TGTGCCACCGGTTACAGGGGGCCATCCGCAAGAGAGACCCAGTACTTC
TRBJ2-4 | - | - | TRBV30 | CAWSFLYGAKNIQYF | TGTGCCTGGAGTTTCCTCTATGGAGCCAAAAACATTCAGTACTTC
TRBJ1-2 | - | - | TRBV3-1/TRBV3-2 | CASSQTPYGGYTF | TGTGCCAGCAGCCAAACGCCCTACGGTGGCTACACCTTC
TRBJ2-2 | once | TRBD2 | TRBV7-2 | CASSDRVGAGGGPGELFF | TGTGCCAGCAGCGATAGGGTCGGAGCGGGAGGGGGGCCCGGGGAGCTGTTTTTT
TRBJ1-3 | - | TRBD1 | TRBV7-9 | CASSLAGTARNTIYF | TGTGCCAGCAGCTTAGCCGGGACAGCCAGAAACACCATATATTTT
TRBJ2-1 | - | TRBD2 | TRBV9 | CASSASGFYNEQFF | TGTGCCAGCAGCGCTAGCGGGTTCTACAATGAGCAGTTCTTC
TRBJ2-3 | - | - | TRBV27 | CASSPSGSTDTQYF | TGTGCCAGCAGTCCAAGCGGGAGCACAGATACGCAGTATTTT
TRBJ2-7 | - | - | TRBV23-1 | CASSLFSYEQYF | TGCGCCAGCAGCCTATTCTCCTACGAGCAGTACTTC
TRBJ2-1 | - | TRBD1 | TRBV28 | CASSRDRAYNEQFF | TGTGCCAGCAGTAGGGACAGGGCCTACAATGAGCAGTTCTTC